Shown below are 6 T cell receptor beta chains from a single sample sequenced in a study of cytomegalovirus exposure and HLA in healthy donors. The repertoire was sequenced with immunoSEQ multiplex PCR; TCRdb's copy has only in-frame clones and lacks some. The data hold 150,000 to 200,000 clones, with about four fifths observed a single time. The sample was PBMCs. These receptors all come from a woman in her late teens or twenties in good health and CMV-seropositive.

V usage is TRBV29-1 and J usage is TRBJ2-1; no definite D call. Looked up from germline, CDR1 is SQVTM and CDR2 is ANQGSEA. This CDR3 contains 12 residues. Trimming shortened V by 7 bases and J by 4 bases, and 11 bases separated the two germline ends. This CDR3 reads CSAPGVYNEQFF. The CDR3 coding sequence is TGCAGCGCACCTGGAGTTTACAATGAGCAGTTCTTC.

The chain is built from TRBV29-1 and TRBJ2-5; TRBD2 aligns across 14 bases. With V trimmed by 3 bases and J by 5 bases, 5 bases remained unmatched. The CDR3 totals 15 residues. Germline V gives CDR1 SQVTM, CDR2 ANQGSEA. CDR3 residues: CSVDPGLAGAETQYF. In DNA form, the CDR3 reads TGCAGCGTTGATCCGGGACTAGCGGGGGCTGAGACCCAGTACTTC.

This clone showed up just once. CDR3 coding DNA: TGCGCCAGCAGCTTTAGCGGGGGGGCCCTTTTACCAAGGGAGCAGTACTTC. Residues: CASSFSGGALLPREQYF. This chain links TRBV10-2 with TRBJ2-7; 11 nucleotides align to TRBD2. Losses at the gene ends were 6 bases for V and 7 bases for J; bases not matched to a gene: 17. There are 17 residues in the CDR3. In germline, CDR1 is WSHSY, CDR2 SAAADI.

V gene TRBV5-6 combines with J gene TRBJ2-5; unclear D gene. This CDR3 comprises 13 residues. CDR1 and CDR2 (germline): SGHDT, YYEEEE. V was trimmed by 2 bases and J by 5 bases, leaving 10 bases between them. CDR3 region: CASSFTGRETQYF. The CDR3 DNA reads TGTGCCAGCAGCTTTACGGGTCGGGAGACCCAGTACTTC. The full variable domain, its missing parts supplied by reference TRBV5-6 and TRBJ2-5, is DAGVTQSPTHLIKTRGQQVTLRCSPKSGHDTVSWYQQALGQGPQFIFQYYEEEERQRGNFPDRFSGHQFPNYSSELNVNALLLGDSALYLCASSFTGRETQYFGPGTRLLVL.

This chain links TRBV4-3 with TRBJ2-1, with TRBD2 as a possible D gene (6 bases). This CDR3 contains 15 residues. Trimming removed 1 base from V and 11 bases from J, with 18 bases in between. The germline gives CDR1 LGHNA, CDR2 YSLEER. The CDR3 region has the DNA TGCGCCAGCAGCCAAGGGGGCGGGACCCACCTGCAGCAGTTCTTC. It is translated as CASSQGGGTHLQQFF.

The gene calls are TRBV4-1 and TRBJ2-1; 7 nucleotides align to TRBD2. CDR3 length equals 15 residues. V was pared by 4 bases and J by 1 base, with 4 bases of the junction left unmatched. The germline V gene has CDR1 MGHRA and CDR2 YSYEKL. The CDR3 here is CASSPSGGSYNEQFF. DNA of the CDR3: TGCGCCAGCAGCCCCTCCGGGGGGTCCTACAATGAGCAGTTCTTC.